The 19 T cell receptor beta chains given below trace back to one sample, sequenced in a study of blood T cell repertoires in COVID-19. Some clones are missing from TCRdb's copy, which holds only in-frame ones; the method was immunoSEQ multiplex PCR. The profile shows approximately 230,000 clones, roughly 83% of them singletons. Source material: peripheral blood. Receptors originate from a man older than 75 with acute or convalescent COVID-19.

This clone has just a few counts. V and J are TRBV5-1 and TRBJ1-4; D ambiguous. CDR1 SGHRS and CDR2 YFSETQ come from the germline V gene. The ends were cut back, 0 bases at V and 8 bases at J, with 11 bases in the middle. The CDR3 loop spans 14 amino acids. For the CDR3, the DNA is TGCGCCAGCAGCTTGGCCGGGGTCACGGAAAAACTGTTTTTT. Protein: CASSLAGVTEKLFF.

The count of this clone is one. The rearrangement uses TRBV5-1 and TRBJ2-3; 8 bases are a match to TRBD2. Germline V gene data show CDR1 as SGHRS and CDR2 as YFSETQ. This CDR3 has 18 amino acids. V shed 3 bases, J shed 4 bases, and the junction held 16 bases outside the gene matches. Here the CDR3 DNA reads TGCGCCAGCAGCTCCACAAACCTGGGACTAGAAAATCCAGATACGCAGTATTTT. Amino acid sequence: CASSSTNLGLENPDTQYF.

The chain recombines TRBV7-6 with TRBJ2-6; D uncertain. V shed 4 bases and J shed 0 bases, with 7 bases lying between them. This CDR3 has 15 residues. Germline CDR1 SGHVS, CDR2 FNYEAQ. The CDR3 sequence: CASSSVPSGANVLTF. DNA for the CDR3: TGTGCCAGCAGCTCCGTCCCCTCTGGGGCCAACGTCCTGACTTTC.

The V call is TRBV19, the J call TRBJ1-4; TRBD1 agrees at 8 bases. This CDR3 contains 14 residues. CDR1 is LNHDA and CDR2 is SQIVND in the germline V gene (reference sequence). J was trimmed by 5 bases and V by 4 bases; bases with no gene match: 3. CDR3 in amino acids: CASSRDRLNEKLFF. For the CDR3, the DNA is TGTGCCAGTAGTAGGGACAGGTTAAATGAAAAACTGTTTTTT.

The CDR3 here is CASSERWDRGRGTEAFF. As DNA, the CDR3 is TGTGCCAGCAGTGAAAGATGGGACAGGGGGCGAGGGACTGAAGCTTTCTTT. V is TRBV6-1 and J is TRBJ1-1, with 12 bases aligning to TRBD1. Germline CDR1 and CDR2: MNHNS and SASEGT. V lost 2 bases, J lost 5 bases, and 9 bases stayed unmatched. This CDR3 region has 17 residues.

CDR3 coding DNA: TGTGCCAGCAGCGTGGGACAGGGGAGATCCTACAATGAGCAGTTCTTC. This sequence encodes CASSVGQGRSYNEQFF. The chain carries TRBV9 and TRBJ2-1; 10 bases map to TRBD1. With V trimmed by 2 bases and J by 1 base, 3 bases remained unmatched. CDR1 and CDR2 (germline): SGDLS, YYNGEE. CDR3 length: 16 residues.

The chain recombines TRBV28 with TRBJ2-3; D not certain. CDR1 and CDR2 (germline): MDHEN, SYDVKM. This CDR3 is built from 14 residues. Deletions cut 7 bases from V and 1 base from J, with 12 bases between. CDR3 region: CASTEFSRTDTQYF. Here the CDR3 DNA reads TGTGCCAGCACCGAGTTCTCTCGCACAGATACGCAGTATTTT.

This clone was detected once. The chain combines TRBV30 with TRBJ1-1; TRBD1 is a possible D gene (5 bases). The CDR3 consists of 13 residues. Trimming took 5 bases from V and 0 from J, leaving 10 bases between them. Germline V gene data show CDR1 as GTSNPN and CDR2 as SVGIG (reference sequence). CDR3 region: CAWGGDLNTEAFF. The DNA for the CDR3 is TGTGCCTGGGGGGGGGACTTGAACACTGAAGCTTTCTTT.

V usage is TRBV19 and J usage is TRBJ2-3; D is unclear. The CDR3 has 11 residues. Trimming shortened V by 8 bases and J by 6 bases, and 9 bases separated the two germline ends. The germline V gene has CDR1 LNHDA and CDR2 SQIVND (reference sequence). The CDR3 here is CASARRDTQYF. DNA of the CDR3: TGTGCCAGTGCTCGCCGGGATACGCAGTATTTT. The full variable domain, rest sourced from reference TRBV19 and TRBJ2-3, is DGGITQSPKYLFRKEGQNVTLSCEQNLNHDAMYWYRQDPGQGLRLIYYSQIVNDFQKGDIAEGYSVSREKKESFPLTVTSAQKNPTAFYLCASARRDTQYFGPGTRLTVL.

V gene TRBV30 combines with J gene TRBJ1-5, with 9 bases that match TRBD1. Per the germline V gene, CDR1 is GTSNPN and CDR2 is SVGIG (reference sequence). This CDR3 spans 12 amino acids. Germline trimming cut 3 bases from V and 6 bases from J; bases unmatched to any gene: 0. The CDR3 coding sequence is TGTGCCTGGAGGACAGGGGGTCAGCCCCAGCATTTT. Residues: CAWRTGGQPQHF. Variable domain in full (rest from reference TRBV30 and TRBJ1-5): SQTIHQWPATLVQPVGSPLSLECTVEGTSNPNLYWYRQAAGRGLQLLFYSVGIGQISSEVPQNLSASRPQDRQFILSSKKLLLSDSGFYLCAWRTGGQPQHFGDGTRLSIL.

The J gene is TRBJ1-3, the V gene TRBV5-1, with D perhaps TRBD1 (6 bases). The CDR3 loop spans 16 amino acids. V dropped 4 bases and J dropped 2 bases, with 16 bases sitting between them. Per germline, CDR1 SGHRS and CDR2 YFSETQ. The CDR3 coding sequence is TGCGCCAGCAGCCCCACCACAGGGTTTCCTGGAAACACCATATATTTT. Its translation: CASSPTTGFPGNTIYF.

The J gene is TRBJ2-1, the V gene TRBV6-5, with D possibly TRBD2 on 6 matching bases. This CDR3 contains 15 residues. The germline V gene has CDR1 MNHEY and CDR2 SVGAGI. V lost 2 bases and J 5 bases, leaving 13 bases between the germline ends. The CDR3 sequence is CASSYRERRDNEQFF. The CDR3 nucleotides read TGTGCCAGCAGTTACAGGGAACGGAGGGACAATGAGCAGTTCTTC.

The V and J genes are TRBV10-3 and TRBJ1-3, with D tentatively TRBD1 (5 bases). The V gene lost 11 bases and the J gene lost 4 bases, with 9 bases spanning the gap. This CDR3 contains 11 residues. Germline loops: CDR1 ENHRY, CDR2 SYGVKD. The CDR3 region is CAGGEGNTIYF. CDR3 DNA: TGTGCCGGGGGGGAAGGAAACACCATATATTTT.

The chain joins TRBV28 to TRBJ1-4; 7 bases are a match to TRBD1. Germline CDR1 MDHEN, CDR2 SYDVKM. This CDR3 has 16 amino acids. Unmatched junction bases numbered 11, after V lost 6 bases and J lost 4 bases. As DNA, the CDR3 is TGTGCCAGCAGCACCTTAGGGGGCCTCTATAATGAAAAACTGTTTTTT. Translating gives CASSTLGGLYNEKLFF.

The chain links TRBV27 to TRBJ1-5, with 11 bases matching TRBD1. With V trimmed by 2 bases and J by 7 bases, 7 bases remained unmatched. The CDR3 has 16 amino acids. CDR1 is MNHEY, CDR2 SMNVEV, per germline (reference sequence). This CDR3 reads CASSLVGQGARQPQHF. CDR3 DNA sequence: TGTGCCAGCAGTTTAGTCGGACAGGGGGCAAGGCAGCCCCAGCATTTT.

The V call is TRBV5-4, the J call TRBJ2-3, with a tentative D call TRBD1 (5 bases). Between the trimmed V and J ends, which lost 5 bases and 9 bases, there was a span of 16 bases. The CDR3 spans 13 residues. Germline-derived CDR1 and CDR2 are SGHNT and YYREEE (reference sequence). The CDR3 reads CASSLIGEYTQYF. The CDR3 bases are TGTGCCAGCAGTCTGATAGGGGAATACACGCAGTATTTT. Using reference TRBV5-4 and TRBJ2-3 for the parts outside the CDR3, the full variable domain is ETGVTQSPTHLIKTRGQQVTLRCSSQSGHNTVSWYQQALGQGPQFIFQYYREEENGRGNFPPRFSGLQFPNYSSELNVNALELDDSALYLCASSLIGEYTQYFGPGTRLTVL.

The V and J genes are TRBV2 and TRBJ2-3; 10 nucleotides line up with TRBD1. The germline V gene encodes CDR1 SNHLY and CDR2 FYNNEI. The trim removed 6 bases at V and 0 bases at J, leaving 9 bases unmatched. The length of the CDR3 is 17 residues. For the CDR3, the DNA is TGTGCCAGCAGCCCGGGACAGGGGTCCCTAAGCACAGATACGCAGTATTTT. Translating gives CASSPGQGSLSTDTQYF.

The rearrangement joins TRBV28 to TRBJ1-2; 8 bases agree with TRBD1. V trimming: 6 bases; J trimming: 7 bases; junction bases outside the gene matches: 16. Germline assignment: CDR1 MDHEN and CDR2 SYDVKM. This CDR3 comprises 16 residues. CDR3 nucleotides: TGTGCCAGCAGCCGAAGTTCAGGGGGCGGGGGTGGTGGCTACACCTTC. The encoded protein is CASSRSSGGGGGGYTF.

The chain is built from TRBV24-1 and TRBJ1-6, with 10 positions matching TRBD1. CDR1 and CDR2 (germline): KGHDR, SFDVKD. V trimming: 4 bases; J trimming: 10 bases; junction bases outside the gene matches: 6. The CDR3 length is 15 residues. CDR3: CATSDLGQGSSPLHF. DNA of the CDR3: TGTGCCACCAGTGACCTGGGACAGGGGAGCTCACCCCTCCACTTT.